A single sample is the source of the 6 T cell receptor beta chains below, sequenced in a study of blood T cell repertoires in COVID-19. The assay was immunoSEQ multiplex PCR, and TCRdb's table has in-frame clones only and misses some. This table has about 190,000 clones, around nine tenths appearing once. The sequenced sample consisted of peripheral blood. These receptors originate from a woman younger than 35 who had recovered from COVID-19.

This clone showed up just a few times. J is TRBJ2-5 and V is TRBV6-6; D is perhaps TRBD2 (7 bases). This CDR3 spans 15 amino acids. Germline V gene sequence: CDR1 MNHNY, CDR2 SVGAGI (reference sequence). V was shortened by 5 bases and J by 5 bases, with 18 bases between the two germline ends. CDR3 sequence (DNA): TGTGCCAGCAGTCCGAAGGAGGGGGAGGGGGAGACCCAGTACTTC. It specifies CASSPKEGEGETQYF.

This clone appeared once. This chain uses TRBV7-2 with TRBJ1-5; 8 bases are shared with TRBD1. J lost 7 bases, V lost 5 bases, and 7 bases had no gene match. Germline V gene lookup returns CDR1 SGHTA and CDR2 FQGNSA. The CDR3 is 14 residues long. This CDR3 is CASSEQGVGQPQHF. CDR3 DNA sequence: TGTGCCAGCAGCGAACAGGGGGTAGGGCAGCCCCAGCATTTT.

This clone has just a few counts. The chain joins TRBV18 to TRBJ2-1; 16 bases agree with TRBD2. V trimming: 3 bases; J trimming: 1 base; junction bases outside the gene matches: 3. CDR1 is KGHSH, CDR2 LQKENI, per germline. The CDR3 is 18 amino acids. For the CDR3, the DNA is TGTGCCAGCTCACCGGGACTAGCGGGAGGGGGGTCCTACAATGAGCAGTTCTTC. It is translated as CASSPGLAGGGSYNEQFF. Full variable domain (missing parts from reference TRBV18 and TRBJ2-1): NAGVMQNPRHLVRRRGQEARLRCSPMKGHSHVYWYRQLPEEGLKFMVYLQKENIIDESGMPKERFSAEFPKEGPSILRIQQVVRGDSAAYFCASSPGLAGGGSYNEQFFGPGTRLTVL.

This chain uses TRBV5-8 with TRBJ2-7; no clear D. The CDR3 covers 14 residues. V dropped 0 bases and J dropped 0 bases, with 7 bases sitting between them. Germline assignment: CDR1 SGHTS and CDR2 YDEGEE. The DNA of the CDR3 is TGTGCCAGCAGCTTGGGCGGTAGCTCCTACGAGCAGTACGTC. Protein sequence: CASSLGGSSYEQYV.

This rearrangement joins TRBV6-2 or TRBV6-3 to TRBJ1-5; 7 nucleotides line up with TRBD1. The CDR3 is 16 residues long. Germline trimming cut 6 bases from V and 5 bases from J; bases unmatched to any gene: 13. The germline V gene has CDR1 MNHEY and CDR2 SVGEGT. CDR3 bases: TGTGCCAGCAGCCCTGCCGGAGGGGGCCCCTATCAGCCCCAGCATTTT. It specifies CASSPAGGGPYQPQHF.

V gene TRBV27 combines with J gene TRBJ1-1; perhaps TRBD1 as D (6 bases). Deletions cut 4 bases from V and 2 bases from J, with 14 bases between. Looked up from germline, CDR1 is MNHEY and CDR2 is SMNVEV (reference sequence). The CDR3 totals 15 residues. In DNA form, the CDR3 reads TGTGCCAGCAGTTACGACGCAGGGGTTAACACTGAAGCTTTCTTT. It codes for CASSYDAGVNTEAFF.